A selection of T cell receptor beta chains follows, all from one sample in a study of technical replicates of blood from a few donors. Data came from immunoSEQ multiplex PCR; TCRdb stores just in-frame clones and leaves some out. The sample contains under 75,000 clones, approximately 92% of which appear only once. Sequenced material: PBMCs. The source is a human donor in good health. Some clones in this sample may be carry-over from other donors' samples. Each CDR3 is given with its conserved first and last residue. The order of the fields is V gene, clone size, D gene, J gene, CDR3 DNA, CDR3 protein. D genes are given only for firm matches. Clone size is shown for a subset of rows, as once, few, many or a class of expanded clone.

TRBV5-4	.	TRBD1	TRBJ1-1	TGTGCCAGCAGCTTCCGGACAGGTATGAACACTGAAGCTTTCTTT	CASSFRTGMNTEAFF
TRBV7-2	once	TRBD1	TRBJ2-2	TGTGCCAGCAGCTTAGGGGGCCTTGGACAGGTGGTCGGGGAGCTGTTTTTT	CASSLGGLGQVVGELFF
TRBV5-1	.	.	TRBJ2-7	TGCGCCAGCAGCTGGGGGGAGACTATATACGAGCAGTACTTC	CASSWGETIYEQYF
TRBV19	.	.	TRBJ2-7	TGTGCCAGTAGTCCCGTGCCGAGAGTTTCCTACGAGCAGTACTTC	CASSPVPRVSYEQYF
TRBV6-5	.	TRBD1	TRBJ1-2	TGTGCCAGCAGTAGACAGGGACAGGGCAACTATGGCTACACCTTC	CASSRQGQGNYGYTF
TRBV4-1	once	.	TRBJ1-1	TGCGCCAGCAGCCATTCCGGGACAATGAACACTGAAGCTTTCTTT	CASSHSGTMNTEAFF
TRBV5-5	.	.	TRBJ1-2	TGTGCCAGCAGCTTGAGTCAGGGTACGGCCTATGGCTACACCTTC	CASSLSQGTAYGYTF
TRBV7-8	.	TRBD1	TRBJ2-7	TGTGCCAGCAGCGGTGCCGGGACAGGGGACTACGAGCAGTACTTC	CASSGAGTGDYEQYF
TRBV4-1	.	.	TRBJ2-7	TGCGCCAGCAGCCAAGGGGGGCAGGGGCGGAACGAGCAGTACTTC	CASSQGGQGRNEQYF
TRBV6-5	.	TRBD2	TRBJ2-7	TGTGCCAGCAGGTGGGGAGCGGGAGGGCCCTACGAGCAGTACTTC	CASRWGAGGPYEQYF
TRBV7-2	.	.	TRBJ1-1	TGTGCCAGCAGCTTATATCAGGGCCGTCCCACTGAAGCTTTCTTT	CASSLYQGRPTEAFF
TRBV29-1	.	.	TRBJ2-7	TGCAGCGTCCGCTTTAGGGGCGAGCAGTACTTC	CSVRFRGEQYF
TRBV9	.	.	TRBJ1-1	TGTGCCAGCAGCGTAGGGCAGGTACTCACTGAAGCTTTCTTT	CASSVGQVLTEAFF
TRBV14	.	.	TRBJ2-1	TGTGCCAGCAGCCAAGATCGAGGCCGCTACAATGAGCAGTTCTTC	CASSQDRGRYNEQFF
TRBV12-5	.	TRBD1	TRBJ2-7	TGTGCTAGTGGTTTGGTAAGGACAGGGAGAGGGTTACAGAGCTACGAGCAGTACTTC	CASGLVRTGRGLQSYEQYF
TRBV5-5	.	TRBD2	TRBJ2-3	TGTGCCAGCAGCTTGATTCCAGCGGGGGGGCCGGGCACAGATACGCAGTATTTT	CASSLIPAGGPGTDTQYF
TRBV6-1	.	TRBD2	TRBJ2-1	TGTGCCAGCAGTTGGACTAGCGGGGGGGCCAATGAGCAGTTCTTC	CASSWTSGGANEQFF
TRBV6-4	.	.	TRBJ1-4	TGTGCCAGCAGTGACTCGGACGGGGGGAATGAAAAACTGTTTTTT	CASSDSDGGNEKLFF
TRBV5-4	.	TRBD1	TRBJ2-1	TGTGCCAGCAGTCGGGACAGCGACCAAGATGAGCAGTTCTTC	CASSRDSDQDEQFF
TRBV5-6	.	TRBD2	TRBJ2-5	TGTGCCAGCAGCGGAGGGACTAGCGGGGGGTACCTTCAAGAGACCCAGTACTTC	CASSGGTSGGYLQETQYF
TRBV5-6	once	TRBD2	TRBJ2-1	TGTGCCAGCAGCTTAGTCGTGACTAGCGGGAGTCTCAATGAGCAGTTCTTC	CASSLVVTSGSLNEQFF
TRBV20-1	.	.	TRBJ1-3	TGCGGGGGGGTCTCTGGAAACACCATATATTTT	CGGVSGNTIYF
TRBV6-5	.	TRBD1	TRBJ1-2	TGTGCCAGCAGTTCGGGACAGGGATACTATGGCTACACCTTC	CASSSGQGYYGYTF
TRBV4-2	.	.	TRBJ2-2	TGTGCCAGCAGAGAAGGGGGGGGGAACACCGGGGAGCTGTTTTTT	CASREGGGNTGELFF
TRBV5-1	.	TRBD1	TRBJ1-1	TGCGCCAGCAGCGCCGAACAGGGGGCCGCTTTCTTT	CASSAEQGAAFF
TRBV4-2	.	.	TRBJ2-5	TGTGCCAGCAGCCAAGGACAACAAGAGACCCAGTACTTC	CASSQGQQETQYF